The next 11 T cell receptor beta chains were all read from a single sample in a study of OX40 agonist ivuxolimab in advanced cancers. Here immunoSEQ multiplex PCR was the method, and the copy in TCRdb shows in-frame clones only, minus some. The sample yields tens of thousands of clones, 80% to 85% seen once. The sequencing used CD4+ or CD8+ T cells sorted from blood, collected in a trial of the OX40 agonist ivuxolimab. These receptors all come from an adult with an advanced solid tumor such as melanoma, head and neck, liver or kidney cancer.

This rearrangement joins TRBV5-1 to TRBJ2-2; possible D gene TRBD2, 5 bases. V lost 0 bases, J lost 4 bases, and 7 bases lay in between. Germline CDR1 is SGHRS and CDR2 is YFSETQ. The CDR3 extends over 14 amino acids. CDR3 sequence: CASSLEAATGELFF. CDR3 nucleotides: TGCGCCAGCAGCTTGGAAGCGGCCACCGGGGAGCTGTTTTTT.

Note on this clone: The junction does not match germline at one end; this may be a read error. The rearrangement links TRBV5-1 to TRBJ2-1; 7 bases fit TRBD1. The CDR3 is 16 residues long. The germline gives CDR1 SGHRS, CDR2 YFSETQ. In DNA, the CDR3 is TGCGCCAGCAGATTGGGGACAGACATCTCCTACAATGAGCAGTTCTTC. As protein: CASRLGTDISYNEQFF.

The chain combines TRBV4-2 with TRBJ2-1; 8 nucleotides agree with TRBD2. The V gene's germline CDR1 is LGHNA and CDR2 YNFKEQ. The CDR3 is 19 residues long. V was pared by 6 bases and J by 4 bases, with 20 bases of the junction left unmatched. Written as DNA, the CDR3 is TGTGCCAGCAGTCTTCTCGGAGGTAGCGGGACTGAGAAATACAATGAGCAGTTCTTC. Amino acid sequence: CASSLLGGSGTEKYNEQFF.

The V gene is TRBV6-5, the J gene TRBJ1-1, with D possibly being TRBD1 (5 bases). V shed 4 bases and J shed 3 bases, with 12 bases lying between them. In germline, CDR1 is MNHEY, CDR2 SVGAGI. This CDR3 has 14 residues. CDR3 DNA: TGTGCCAGCAGTTTATCAGGGTGGGACACTGAAGCTTTCTTT. Its protein is CASSLSGWDTEAFF.

Comments on this clone: A read error may account for a junction end that differs from germline. The chain employs TRBV6-1 and TRBJ2-1; 8 bases are shared with TRBD2. Germline CDR1 is MNHNS and CDR2 is SASEGT. The CDR3 contains 16 residues. The CDR3 region has the DNA TGTGCCATCAGTGTCGGTCTAGCGGGCGCCTACAATGAGCAGTTCTTC. This codes for CAISVGLAGAYNEQFF.

This sequence joins TRBV7-2 and TRBJ1-5, with a tentative D call TRBD1 (5 bases). The CDR3 has 17 amino acids. V was shortened by 5 bases and J by 0 bases, with 17 bases between the two germline ends. Germline V lookup: CDR1 SGHTA, CDR2 FQGNSA. The CDR3 nucleotides are TGTGCCAGCAGCACTTGGGGGGGTGGAGGTAGCAATCAGCCCCAGCATTTT. Amino acid sequence: CASSTWGGGGSNQPQHF.

V gene TRBV27 combines with J gene TRBJ2-5; D is unresolved. Trimming pared 5 bases from V and 2 bases from J, leaving 12 bases between. Germline lookup yields CDR1 MNHEY and CDR2 SMNVEV (reference sequence). The CDR3 length is 14 residues. The CDR3 region is CASSAAISQETQYF. The CDR3 coding sequence is TGTGCCAGCAGTGCCGCTATATCTCAAGAGACCCAGTACTTC.

The rearrangement uses TRBV5-1 and TRBJ2-7, with 9 positions matching TRBD1. CDR1 SGHRS and CDR2 YFSETQ come from the germline V gene. The ends lost 2 bases at V and 1 base at J; junction bases unmatched: 4. The length of the CDR3 is 15 residues. The DNA for the CDR3 is TGCGCCAGCAGCTTAGGACAGGGGAGATCCTACGAGCAGTACTTC. It encodes CASSLGQGRSYEQYF. Full variable domain (outside the CDR3, taken from reference TRBV5-1 and TRBJ2-7): KAGVTQTPRYLIKTRGQQVTLSCSPISGHRSVSWYQQTPGQGLQFLFEYFSETQRNKGNFPGRFSGRQFSNSRSEMNVSTLELGDSALYLCASSLGQGRSYEQYFGPGTRLTVT.

This rearrangement joins TRBV27 to TRBJ1-1; TRBD1 is a possible D gene (5 bases). CDR1 and CDR2 (germline): MNHEY, SMNVEV (reference sequence). CDR3 length: 15 amino acids. The V end lost 4 bases, the J end lost 4 bases, and 16 bases lay between the germline ends. CDR3 sequence: CASSSALGGGTEAFF. CDR3 DNA: TGTGCCAGCAGTTCCGCATTGGGGGGAGGCACTGAAGCTTTCTTT.

CDR3 DNA: TGTGCCAGCAGTCGAAACAATGAGCAGTTCTTC. This translates into CASSRNNEQFF. The chain has TRBV27 and TRBJ2-1; D gene ambiguous. The ends were cut back, 5 bases at V and 5 bases at J, with 4 bases in the middle. Germline V lookup: CDR1 MNHEY, CDR2 SMNVEV (reference sequence). The CDR3 loop spans 11 amino acids.

This clone showed up just once. This chain uses TRBV11-3 with TRBJ2-2; 7 positions match TRBD1. Germline V CDR1 and CDR2: SGHNT, YENEEA. This CDR3 contains 14 residues. The V and J ends lost 5 bases and 6 bases, in that order; junction bases with no gene match: 6. This CDR3 reads CASSPTGRAGELFF. The CDR3 bases are TGTGCCAGCAGCCCGACAGGGCGTGCCGGGGAGCTGTTTTTT.